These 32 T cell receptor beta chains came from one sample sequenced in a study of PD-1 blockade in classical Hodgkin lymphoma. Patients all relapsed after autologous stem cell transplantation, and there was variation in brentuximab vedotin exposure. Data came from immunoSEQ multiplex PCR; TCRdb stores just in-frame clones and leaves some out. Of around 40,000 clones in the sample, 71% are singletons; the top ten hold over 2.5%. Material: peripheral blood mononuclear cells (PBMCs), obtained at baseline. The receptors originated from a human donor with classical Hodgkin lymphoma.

In DNA, the CDR3 is TGCGCCAGCAGTTATGAAGCGGGACTAGGGTTCACAGATACGCAGTATTTT. This translates into CASSYEAGLGFTDTQYF. The gene calls are TRBV5-1 and TRBJ2-3, with 8 bases that match TRBD2. The trim removed 5 bases at V and 2 bases at J, leaving 13 bases unmatched. Germline assignment: CDR1 SGHRS and CDR2 YFSETQ. The CDR3 length is 17 residues.

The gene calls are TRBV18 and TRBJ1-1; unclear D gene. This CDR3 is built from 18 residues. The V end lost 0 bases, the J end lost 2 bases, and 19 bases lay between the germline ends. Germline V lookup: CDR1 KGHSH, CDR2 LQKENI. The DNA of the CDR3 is TGTGCCAGCTCACCACCGGACCTCCCCCCCCTTTTAAACACTGAAGCTTTCTTT. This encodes CASSPPDLPPLLNTEAFF.

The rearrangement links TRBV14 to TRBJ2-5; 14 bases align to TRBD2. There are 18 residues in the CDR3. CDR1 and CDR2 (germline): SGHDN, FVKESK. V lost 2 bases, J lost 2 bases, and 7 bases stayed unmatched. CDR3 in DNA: TGTGCCAGCAGCCAATGGACTAGCGGGGGGCCGGTTCAAGAGACCCAGTACTTC. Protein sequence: CASSQWTSGGPVQETQYF. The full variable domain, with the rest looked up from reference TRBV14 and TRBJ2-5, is EAGVTQFPSHSVIEKGQTVTLRCDPISGHDNLYWYRRVMGKEIKFLLHFVKESKQDESGMPNNRFLAERTGGTYSTLKVQPAELEDSGVYFCASSQWTSGGPVQETQYFGPGTRLLVL.

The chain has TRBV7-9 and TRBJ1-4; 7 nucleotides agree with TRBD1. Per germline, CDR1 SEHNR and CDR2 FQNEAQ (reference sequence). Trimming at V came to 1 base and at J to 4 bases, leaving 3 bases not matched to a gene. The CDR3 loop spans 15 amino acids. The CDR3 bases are TGTGCCAGCAGCTTAGGACAGGGTTATAATGAAAAACTGTTTTTT. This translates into CASSLGQGYNEKLFF.

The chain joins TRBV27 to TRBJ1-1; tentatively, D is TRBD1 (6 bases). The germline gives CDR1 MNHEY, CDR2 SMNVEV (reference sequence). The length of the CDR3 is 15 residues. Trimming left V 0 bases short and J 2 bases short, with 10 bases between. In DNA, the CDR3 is TGTGCCAGCAGTTTATCTGGGACACCAAACACTGAAGCTTTCTTT. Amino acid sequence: CASSLSGTPNTEAFF.

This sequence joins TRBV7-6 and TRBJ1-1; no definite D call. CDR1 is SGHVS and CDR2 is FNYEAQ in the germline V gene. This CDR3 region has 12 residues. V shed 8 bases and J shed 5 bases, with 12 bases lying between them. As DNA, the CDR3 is TGTGCCAGCTCTAAATTCATTACTGAAGCTTTCTTT. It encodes CASSKFITEAFF.

CDR3 DNA: TGTGCCAGTAGTATTTTAGCGGGAGGGCCCTACAATGAGCAGTTCTTC. The encoded protein is CASSILAGGPYNEQFF. The chain has TRBV19 and TRBJ2-1, with 11 bases matching TRBD2. The germline gives CDR1 LNHDA, CDR2 SQIVND (reference sequence). J lost 2 bases, V lost 3 bases, and 3 bases had no gene match. The CDR3 is 16 residues long.

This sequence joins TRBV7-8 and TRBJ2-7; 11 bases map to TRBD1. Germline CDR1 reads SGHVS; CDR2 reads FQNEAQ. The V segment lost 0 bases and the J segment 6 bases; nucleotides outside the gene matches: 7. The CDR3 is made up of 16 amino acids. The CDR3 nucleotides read TGTGCCAGCAGCTTAGCCGGACAGGGGGCGCCCGGCGAGCAGTACTTC. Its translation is CASSLAGQGAPGEQYF.

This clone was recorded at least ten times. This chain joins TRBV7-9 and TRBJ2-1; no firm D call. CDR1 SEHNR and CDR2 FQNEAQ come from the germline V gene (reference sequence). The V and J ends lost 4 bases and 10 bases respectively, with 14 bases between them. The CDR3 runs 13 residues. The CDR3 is CASSSHFPSEQFF. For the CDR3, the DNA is TGTGCCAGCAGCTCTCACTTTCCCTCGGAGCAGTTCTTC.

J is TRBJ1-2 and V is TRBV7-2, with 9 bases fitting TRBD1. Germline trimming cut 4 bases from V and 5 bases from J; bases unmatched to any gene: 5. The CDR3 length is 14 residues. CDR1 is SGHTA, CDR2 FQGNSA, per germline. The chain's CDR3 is CASSWDRAKYGYTF. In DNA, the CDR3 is TGTGCCAGCAGCTGGGACAGGGCAAAATATGGCTACACCTTC.

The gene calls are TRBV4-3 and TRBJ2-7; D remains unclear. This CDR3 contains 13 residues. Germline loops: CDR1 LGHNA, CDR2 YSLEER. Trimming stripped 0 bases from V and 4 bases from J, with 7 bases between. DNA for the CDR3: TGCGCCAGCAGCCAAGAATCAACGTACGAGCAGTACTTC. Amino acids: CASSQESTYEQYF.

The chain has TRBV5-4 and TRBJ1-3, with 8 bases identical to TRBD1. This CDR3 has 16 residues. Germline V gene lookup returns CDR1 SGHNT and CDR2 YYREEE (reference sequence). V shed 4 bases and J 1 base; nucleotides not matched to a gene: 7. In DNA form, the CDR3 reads TGTGCCAGCAGCCTAGGACAGGGTCTTTCTGGAAACACCATATATTTT. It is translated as CASSLGQGLSGNTIYF.

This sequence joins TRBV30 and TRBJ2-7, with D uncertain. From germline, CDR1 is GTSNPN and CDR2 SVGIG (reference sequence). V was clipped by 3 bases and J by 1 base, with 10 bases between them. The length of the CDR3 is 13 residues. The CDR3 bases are TGTGCCTGGAGAGGGCTAGGTTCCTACGAGCAGTACTTC. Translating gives CAWRGLGSYEQYF.

Here the CDR3 DNA reads TGTGCCAGCAGCTTAATAGGGTTTGAGCAGTACTTC. This sequence encodes CASSLIGFEQYF. The V call is TRBV7-9, the J call TRBJ2-7, with no clear D. CDR1 SEHNR and CDR2 FQNEAQ come from the germline V gene (reference sequence). V lost 2 bases and J 7 bases, leaving 9 bases between the germline ends. The CDR3 has 12 amino acids.

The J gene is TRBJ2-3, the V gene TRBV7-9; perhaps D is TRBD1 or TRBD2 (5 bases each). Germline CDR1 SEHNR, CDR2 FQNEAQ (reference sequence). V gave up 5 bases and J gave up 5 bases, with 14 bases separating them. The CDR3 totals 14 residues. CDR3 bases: TGTGCCAGCAGCCCCCTCGGGGCAATAGATACGCAGTATTTT. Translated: CASSPLGAIDTQYF. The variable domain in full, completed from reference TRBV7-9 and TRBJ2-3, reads DTGVSQNPRHKITKRGQNVTFRCDPISEHNRLYWYRQTLGQGPEFLTYFQNEAQLEKSRLLSDRFSAERPKGSFSTLEIQRTEQGDSAMYLCASSPLGAIDTQYFGPGTRLTVL.

The chain's CDR3 is CAIATTGELFF. CDR3 sequence (DNA): TGTGCCATTGCAACCACCGGGGAGCTGTTTTTT. V gene TRBV10-3 combines with J gene TRBJ2-2; D gene ambiguous. CDR3 length equals 11 residues. V was pared by 9 bases and J by 4 bases, with 6 bases between. Germline CDR1 reads ENHRY; CDR2 reads SYGVKD.

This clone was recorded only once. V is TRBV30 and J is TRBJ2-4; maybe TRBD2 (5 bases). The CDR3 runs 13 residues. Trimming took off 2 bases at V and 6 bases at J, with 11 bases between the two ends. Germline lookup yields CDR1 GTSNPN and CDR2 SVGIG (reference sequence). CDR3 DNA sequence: TGTGCCTGGAGTCCAAGGACTGGAAACATTCAGTACTTC. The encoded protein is CAWSPRTGNIQYF.

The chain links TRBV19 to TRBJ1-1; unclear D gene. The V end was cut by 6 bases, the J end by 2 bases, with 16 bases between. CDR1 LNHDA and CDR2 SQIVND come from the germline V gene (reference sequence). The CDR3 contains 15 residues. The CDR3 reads CASRTGSRLNTEAFF. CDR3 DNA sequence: TGTGCCAGTAGGACCGGGTCCCGACTTAACACTGAAGCTTTCTTT.

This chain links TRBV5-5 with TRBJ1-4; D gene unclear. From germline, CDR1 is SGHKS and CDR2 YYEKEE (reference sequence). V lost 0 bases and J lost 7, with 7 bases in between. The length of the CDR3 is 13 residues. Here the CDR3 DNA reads TGTGCCAGCAGCTTGGCAGTAGGTGAAAAACTGTTTTTT. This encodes CASSLAVGEKLFF.

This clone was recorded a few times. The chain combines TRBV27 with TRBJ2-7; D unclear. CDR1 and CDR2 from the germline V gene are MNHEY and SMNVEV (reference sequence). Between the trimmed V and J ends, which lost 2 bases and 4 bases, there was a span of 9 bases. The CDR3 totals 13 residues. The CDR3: CASSLTNWYEQYF. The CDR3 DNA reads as TGTGCCAGCAGTTTAACTAACTGGTACGAGCAGTACTTC.

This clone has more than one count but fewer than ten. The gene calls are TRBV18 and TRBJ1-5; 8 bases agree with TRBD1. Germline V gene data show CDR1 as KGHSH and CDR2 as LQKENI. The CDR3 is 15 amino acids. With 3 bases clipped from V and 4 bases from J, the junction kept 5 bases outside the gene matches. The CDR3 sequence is CASSPRDRRNQPQHF. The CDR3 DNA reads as TGTGCCAGCTCACCCCGGGACAGGCGGAATCAGCCCCAGCATTTT.

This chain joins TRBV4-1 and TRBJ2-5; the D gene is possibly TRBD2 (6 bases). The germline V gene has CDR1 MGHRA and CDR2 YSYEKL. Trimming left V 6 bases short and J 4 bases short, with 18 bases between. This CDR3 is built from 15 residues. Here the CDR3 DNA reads TGCGCCAGCAGTCTTATCACCGGGGGTGGAGAGACCCAGTACTTC. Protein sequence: CASSLITGGGETQYF.

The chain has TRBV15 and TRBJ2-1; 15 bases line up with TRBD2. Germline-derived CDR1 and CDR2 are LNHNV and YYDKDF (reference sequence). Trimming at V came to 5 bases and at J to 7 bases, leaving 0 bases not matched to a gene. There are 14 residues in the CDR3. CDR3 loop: CATSGLAGGNEQFF. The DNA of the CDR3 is TGTGCCACCAGCGGACTAGCGGGAGGGAATGAGCAGTTCTTC.

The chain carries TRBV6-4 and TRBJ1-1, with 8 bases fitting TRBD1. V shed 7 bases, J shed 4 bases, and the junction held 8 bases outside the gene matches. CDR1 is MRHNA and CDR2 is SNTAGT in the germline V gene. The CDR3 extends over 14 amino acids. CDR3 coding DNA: TGTGCCAGCAAATTTTCAGACAGGGGCACTGAAGCTTTCTTT. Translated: CASKFSDRGTEAFF.

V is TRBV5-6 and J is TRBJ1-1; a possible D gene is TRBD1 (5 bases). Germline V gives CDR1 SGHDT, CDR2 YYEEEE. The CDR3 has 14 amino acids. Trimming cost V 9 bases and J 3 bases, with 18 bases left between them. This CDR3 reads CAIWGVVGDTEAFF. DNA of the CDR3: TGTGCCATTTGGGGGGTGGTTGGGGACACTGAAGCTTTCTTT.

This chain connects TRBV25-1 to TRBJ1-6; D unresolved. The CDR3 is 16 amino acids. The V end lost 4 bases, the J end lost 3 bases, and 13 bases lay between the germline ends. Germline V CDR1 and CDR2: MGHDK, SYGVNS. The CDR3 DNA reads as TGTGCCAGCAGTGCATCCCAATCGTTCTATAATTCACCCCTCCACTTT. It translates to CASSASQSFYNSPLHF. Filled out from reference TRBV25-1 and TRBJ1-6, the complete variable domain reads EADIYQTPRYLVIGTGKKITLECSQTMGHDKMYWYQQDPGMELHLIHYSYGVNSTEKGDLSSESTVSRIRTEHFPLTLESARPSHTSQYLCASSASQSFYNSPLHFGNGTRLTVT.

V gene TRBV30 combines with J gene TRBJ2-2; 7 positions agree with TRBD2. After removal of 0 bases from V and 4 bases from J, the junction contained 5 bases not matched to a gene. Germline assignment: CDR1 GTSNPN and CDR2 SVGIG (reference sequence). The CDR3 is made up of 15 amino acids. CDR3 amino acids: CAWSVKPGGTGELFF. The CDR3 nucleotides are TGTGCCTGGAGTGTAAAACCGGGGGGCACCGGGGAGCTGTTTTTT.

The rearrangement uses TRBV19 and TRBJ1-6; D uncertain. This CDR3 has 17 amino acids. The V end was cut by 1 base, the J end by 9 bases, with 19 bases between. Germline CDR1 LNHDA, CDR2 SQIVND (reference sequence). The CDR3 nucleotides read TGTGCCAGTAGTATAGCGGGCGGGAAAACCGGTGGTTCACCCCTCCACTTT. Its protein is CASSIAGGKTGGSPLHF.

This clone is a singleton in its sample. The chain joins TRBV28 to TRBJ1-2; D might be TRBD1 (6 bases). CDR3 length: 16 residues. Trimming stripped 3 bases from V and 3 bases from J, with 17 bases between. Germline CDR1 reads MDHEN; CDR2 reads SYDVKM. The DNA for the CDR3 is TGTGCCAGCAGTTTGGCAGGGGCTGCGGAGTACTATGGCTACACCTTC. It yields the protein CASSLAGAAEYYGYTF.

The CDR3 sequence is CASSLLGTGSFDEQYF. As DNA, the CDR3 is TGTGCCAGCAGCTTACTCGGGACAGGGAGTTTCGACGAGCAGTACTTC. This chain connects TRBV7-9 to TRBJ2-7, with 9 bases fitting TRBD1. Per germline, CDR1 SEHNR and CDR2 FQNEAQ (reference sequence). Germline trimming cut 2 bases from V and 5 bases from J; bases unmatched to any gene: 10. The CDR3 length is 16 residues.

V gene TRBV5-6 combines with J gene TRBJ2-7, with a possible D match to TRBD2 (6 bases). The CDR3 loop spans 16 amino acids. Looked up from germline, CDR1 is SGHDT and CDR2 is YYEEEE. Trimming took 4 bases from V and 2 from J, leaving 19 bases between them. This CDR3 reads CASSPGGVRVTYEQYF. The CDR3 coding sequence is TGTGCCAGCAGCCCCGGAGGGGTCAGGGTAACCTACGAGCAGTACTTC.

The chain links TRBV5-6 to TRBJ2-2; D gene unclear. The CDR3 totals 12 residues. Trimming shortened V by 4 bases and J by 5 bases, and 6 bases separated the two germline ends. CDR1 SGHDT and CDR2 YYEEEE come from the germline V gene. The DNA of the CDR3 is TGTGCCAGCAGCAGCCCTACCGGGGAGCTGTTTTTT. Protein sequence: CASSSPTGELFF.